These 15 T cell receptor beta chains originate from one sample sequenced in a study of CD8 T cells in Susac syndrome. With random hexamers, reverse transcription was performed on roughly 0.45 to 1 ug of RNA. TCRdb re-derived calls from the immunoSEQ multiplex PCR reads in MiXCR, one entry per CDR3 protein. The table shows under 200,000 distinct CDR3 sequences, with 95% to 97% occurring only once. Material: CD4+ T cells from PBMCs. The receptors were gathered from a human donor with Susac syndrome.

The V call is TRBV20-1, the J call TRBJ1-6, with 7 bases fitting TRBD1. The CDR3 sequence is 15 residues long. J gave up 6 bases and V 0 bases, and 5 bases lay outside the gene matches. Germline lookup yields CDR1 DFQATT and CDR2 SNEGSKA (reference sequence). This CDR3 is CSARDQGVPNSPLHF. DNA of the CDR3: TGCAGTGCTAGAGATCAGGGGGTTCCTAATTCACCCCTCCACTTT.

The CDR3 DNA sequence: TGCGCCAGCAGCTTGGCGAGGGGGGACTACGAGCAGTACGTC. Its protein product is CASSLARGDYEQYV. This chain links TRBV5-1 with TRBJ2-7; D is possibly TRBD1 or TRBD2 (6 bases each). Deletions cut 0 bases from V and 3 bases from J, with 10 bases between. This CDR3 has 14 residues. Germline V lookup: CDR1 SGHRS, CDR2 YFSETQ.

The chain joins TRBV12-3 or TRBV12-4 to TRBJ1-1; D not resolved. V was pared by 6 bases and J by 3 bases, with 11 bases between. The CDR3 is 13 residues long. CDR3 region: CASSPQRDTEAFF. The CDR3 DNA sequence: TGTGCCAGCAGCCCCCAGCGTGACACTGAAGCTTTCTTT.

The chain carries TRBV27 and TRBJ2-1; TRBD2 matches at 8 bases. CDR3 length equals 15 residues. With V trimmed by 5 bases and J by 4 bases, 7 bases remained unmatched. Germline V lookup: CDR1 MNHEY, CDR2 SMNVEV (reference sequence). CDR3 amino acids: CASSMGTSTYNEQFF. In nucleotides, the CDR3 is TGTGCCAGCAGTATGGGGACTAGTACATACAATGAGCAGTTCTTC.

The chain uses TRBV5-1 and TRBJ2-5; 8 positions match TRBD2. The CDR3 sequence is 15 residues long. CDR1 SGHRS and CDR2 YFSETQ come from the germline V gene. The junction had 2 bases not matched to a gene; V was cut back by 0 bases and J by 1 base. The CDR3 DNA reads TGCGCCAGCAGCTTGGTAGCGGGGACCCAAGAGACCCAGTACTTC. As protein: CASSLVAGTQETQYF.

The chain carries TRBV5-7 and TRBJ2-5; D unclear. TRBV5-7 is an open reading frame whose function is uncertain. This CDR3 contains 13 residues. The germline V and J ends were trimmed by 0 bases and 5 bases, with 8 bases remaining between them. The CDR3 coding sequence is TGTGCCAGCAGCTTGGGCGACAACGAGACCCAGTACTTC. This encodes CASSLGDNETQYF.

The chain carries TRBV4-1 and TRBJ2-5, with 12 bases that match TRBD2. The V and J ends lost 3 bases and 1 base, in that order; junction bases with no gene match: 0. In germline, CDR1 is MGHRA, CDR2 YSYEKL. CDR3 length: 15 residues. In DNA, the CDR3 is TGCGCCAGCAGCCAGGGACTAGCGGGCCAAGAGACCCAGTACTTC. Protein product: CASSQGLAGQETQYF.

The chain combines TRBV20-1 with TRBJ1-2, with D uncertain. This CDR3 region has 9 residues. In germline, CDR1 is DFQATT, CDR2 SNEGSKA (reference sequence). Between the trimmed V and J ends, which lost 4 bases and 8 bases, there was a span of 5 bases. In DNA form, the CDR3 reads TGCAGTGCTACCGGGGGCTACACCTTC. It codes for CSATGGYTF.

The J gene is TRBJ1-6, the V gene TRBV15, with D unclear. The V end lost 0 bases, the J end lost 6 bases, and 6 bases lay between the germline ends. Per the germline V gene, CDR1 is LNHNV and CDR2 is YYDKDF (reference sequence). CDR3 size: 14 residues. The CDR3 DNA sequence: TGTGCCACCAGCAGAGACAGGAGTAATTCACCCCTCCACTTT. Its translation: CATSRDRSNSPLHF.

The chain is built from TRBV30 and TRBJ1-1; D remains ambiguous. V shed 2 bases and J shed 1 base, with 8 bases lying between them. Germline V gene sequence: CDR1 GTSNPN, CDR2 SVGIG (reference sequence). CDR3 size: 13 residues. The CDR3 sequence: CAWSNTRNTEAFF. In DNA form, the CDR3 reads TGTGCCTGGAGTAACACAAGGAACACTGAAGCTTTCTTT.

The rearrangement joins TRBV24-1 to TRBJ2-1; D unresolved. This CDR3 comprises 14 residues. Trimming cost V 5 bases and J 0 bases, with 7 bases left between them. The germline V gene encodes CDR1 KGHDR and CDR2 SFDVKD. The CDR3 protein is CATSVRSSYNEQFF. The DNA of the CDR3 is TGTGCCACCAGTGTACGGAGCTCCTACAATGAGCAGTTCTTC.

This sequence joins TRBV12-3 or TRBV12-4 and TRBJ2-1, with 9 positions matching TRBD2. The CDR3 covers 19 residues. Trimming removed 4 bases from V and 5 bases from J; junction bases left unmatched: 18. CDR3 sequence: CASSSKRGQTSGYNNEQFF. CDR3 DNA sequence: TGTGCCAGCAGTTCCAAAAGGGGCCAGACTAGCGGATACAACAATGAGCAGTTCTTC.

This chain uses TRBV29-1 with TRBJ1-1, with D uncertain. V gave up 8 bases and J gave up 3 bases, with 13 bases separating them. Per the germline V gene, CDR1 is SQVTM and CDR2 is ANQGSEA. This CDR3 is 12 amino acids long. The CDR3: CSTEREDTEAFF. The CDR3 DNA follows: TGCAGCACTGAAAGGGAAGACACTGAAGCTTTCTTT.

The V gene is TRBV5-4, the J gene TRBJ2-7, with D uncertain. Germline V gives CDR1 SGHNT, CDR2 YYREEE (reference sequence). Trimming cost V 0 bases and J 2 bases, with 12 bases left between them. The CDR3 is 15 amino acids. The CDR3 reads CASSLAADQPYEQYF. CDR3 coding DNA: TGTGCCAGCAGCTTGGCGGCAGATCAACCCTACGAGCAGTACTTC.

This chain links TRBV29-1 with TRBJ1-1; a weak D match, TRBD1 (5 bases). CDR1 is SQVTM, CDR2 ANQGSEA, per germline. The V gene lost 6 bases and the J gene lost 0 bases, with 17 bases spanning the gap. This CDR3 has 15 residues. The CDR3 is CSVADPGGMNTEAFF. In nucleotides, the CDR3 is TGCAGCGTAGCAGACCCCGGGGGAATGAACACTGAAGCTTTCTTT.